This TCR beta chain was sequenced for a study of T-cell memory formation after mild COVID-19. Points from the study as a whole: Second-wave clones with a day 37 peak had unconfirmed SARS-CoV-2 specificity. The finding that pre-infection memory included some responding clones suggested that cross-reactive memory joined. Mostly located in CM and EM were contracting CD4+ clones, with contracting CD8+ clones located in EMRA.

Unmatched junction bases numbered 10, after V lost 7 bases and J lost 4 bases. The CDR3 contains 15 residues. Germline V gene data show CDR1 as MNHEY and CDR2 as SVGAGI. TCRdb reprocessed the 5' RACE reads with MiXCR, giving one entry per CDR3 protein. The table has hundreds of thousands of distinct CDR3 sequences, 16% seen once. As regards this clonotype: As yet, its antigen is unknown.

The receptor was derived from a man between 18 and 35 years old who had mild COVID-19 (a few samples of this study predate the infection). Cell type and time point are not known. Sequencing input: PBMCs or a T cell subset sorted from them (not recorded which). The gene calls are TRBV6-5 and TRBJ2-3; 8 nucleotides agree with TRBD2. The CDR3 DNA follows: TGTGCCAGCACCCCCCCGACTAGCGAGGCAGATACGCAGTATTTT. It specifies CASTPPTSEADTQYF.